Each of the 25 T cell receptor beta chains below was sequenced from the same sample in a study of blood T cell repertoires in COVID-19. Method: immunoSEQ multiplex PCR; TCRdb's copy keeps in-frame clones and lacks some. This table holds around 460,000 clones, around 90% found once. Material for sequencing was peripheral blood. All receptors derive from a man between 18 and 35 years old with COVID-19, enrolled during active disease.

This clone was recorded once. V gene TRBV7-9 combines with J gene TRBJ2-7; 8 positions agree with TRBD2. After removal of 5 bases from V and 6 bases from J, the junction contained 15 bases not matched to a gene. Per germline, CDR1 SEHNR and CDR2 FQNEAQ (reference sequence). There are 16 residues in the CDR3. DNA of the CDR3: TGTGCCAGCAGCCCGGCGGGAGGCCGGCCACCTATCGAGCAGTACTTC. It specifies CASSPAGGRPPIEQYF.

The CDR3 sequence: CASRVGQGVHYGYTF. Written as DNA, the CDR3 is TGTGCCAGCAGAGTCGGCCAGGGGGTACACTATGGCTACACCTTC. J is TRBJ1-2 and V is TRBV13, with 7 bases fitting TRBD1. This CDR3 spans 15 amino acids. Germline values: CDR1 PRHDT, CDR2 FYEKMQ (reference sequence). The J segment lost 3 bases and the V segment lost 6 bases, leaving 10 bases of the junction unmatched. Full variable domain (outside the CDR3, taken from reference TRBV13 and TRBJ1-2): AAGVIQSPRHLIKEKRETATLKCYPIPRHDTVYWYQQGPGQDPQFLISFYEKMQSDKGSIPDRFSAQQFSDYHSELNMSSLELGDSALYFCASRVGQGVHYGYTFGSGTRLTVV.

This chain connects TRBV5-4 to TRBJ2-5; tentatively, D is TRBD2 (6 bases). V was shortened by 0 bases and J by 4 bases, with 19 bases between the two germline ends. CDR3 length: 17 residues. In germline, CDR1 is SGHNT, CDR2 YYREEE (reference sequence). Here the CDR3 reads CASSLDPSPRAGETQYF. DNA of the CDR3: TGTGCCAGCAGCTTGGATCCTAGCCCCAGAGCGGGAGAGACCCAGTACTTC. The variable domain in full, completed from reference TRBV5-4 and TRBJ2-5, reads ETGVTQSPTHLIKTRGQQVTLRCSSQSGHNTVSWYQQALGQGPQFIFQYYREEENGRGNFPPRFSGLQFPNYSSELNVNALELDDSALYLCASSLDPSPRAGETQYFGPGTRLLVL.

The genes are TRBV7-9 and TRBJ1-1; TRBD1 is a possible D gene (6 bases). The V end lost 5 bases, the J end lost 4 bases, and 14 bases lay between the germline ends. Germline V lookup: CDR1 SEHNR, CDR2 FQNEAQ (reference sequence). The CDR3 sequence is 14 residues long. CDR3 sequence reads: CASSASGVTTEAFF. CDR3 coding DNA: TGTGCCAGCAGCGCATCAGGGGTGACCACTGAAGCTTTCTTT.

V gene TRBV5-1 combines with J gene TRBJ2-2; D not certain. This CDR3 has 17 amino acids. Germline CDR1 and CDR2: SGHRS and YFSETQ. The germline V and J ends were trimmed by 5 bases and 5 bases, with 22 bases remaining between them. CDR3 sequence reads: CASRPPEPERGTGELFF. DNA for the CDR3: TGCGCCAGCAGACCCCCGGAGCCAGAAAGAGGAACCGGGGAGCTGTTTTTT.

This clone was observed a few times. The V and J genes are TRBV29-1 and TRBJ1-2; 8 bases fit TRBD1. The CDR3 has 13 residues. Germline trimming cut 1 base from V and 13 bases from J; bases unmatched to any gene: 11. Per germline, CDR1 SQVTM and CDR2 ANQGSEA. Here the CDR3 reads CSVEAGQGFVGTF. CDR3 nucleotides: TGCAGCGTTGAAGCCGGACAGGGATTTGTCGGCACCTTC.

The chain joins TRBV3-1 (or the pseudogene TRBV3-2) to TRBJ2-1; 9 bases align to TRBD1. The germline gives CDR1 LGHDT, CDR2 YNNKEL (reference sequence). This CDR3 contains 15 residues. V lost 3 bases and J lost 8; bases outside the gene matches: 8. CDR3 in amino acids: CASSHWDRVTHEQFF. DNA of the CDR3: TGTGCCAGCAGCCACTGGGACAGGGTAACCCATGAGCAGTTCTTC.

J is TRBJ2-7 and V is TRBV5-1, with 12 bases identical to TRBD2. Per the germline V gene, CDR1 is SGHRS and CDR2 is YFSETQ. The J segment lost 4 bases and the V segment lost 2 bases, leaving 10 bases of the junction unmatched. The CDR3 is made up of 17 amino acids. The CDR3 region has the DNA TGCGCCAGCAGCTTCGGTCCCAGACTAGCGGGGGAATACGAGCAGTACTTC. Its protein product is CASSFGPRLAGEYEQYF.

This chain connects TRBV3-1 (or the pseudogene TRBV3-2) to TRBJ1-2; a possible D gene is TRBD1 (5 bases). V was shortened by 0 bases and J by 8 bases, with 13 bases between the two germline ends. Germline CDR1 LGHDT, CDR2 YNNKEL (reference sequence). The CDR3 sequence is 14 residues long. CDR3 DNA: TGTGCCAGCAGCCAAGATCCGGGGGGAGACGGCTACACCTTC. Translated, it gives CASSQDPGGDGYTF.

The chain links TRBV5-8 to TRBJ1-1, with D perhaps matching TRBD1 (5 bases). CDR1 SGHTS and CDR2 YDEGEE come from the germline V gene. The CDR3 length is 15 residues. The V gene lost 4 bases and the J gene lost 4 bases, with 17 bases spanning the gap. The CDR3 is CASSPLQGMTTEAFF. In DNA, the CDR3 is TGTGCCAGCAGCCCCTTGCAGGGTATGACCACTGAAGCTTTCTTT.

The chain combines TRBV7-9 with TRBJ2-3; 11 bases are shared with TRBD2. V shed 3 bases and J 1 base; nucleotides not matched to a gene: 3. Germline V gene sequence: CDR1 SEHNR, CDR2 FQNEAQ (reference sequence). This CDR3 region has 16 residues. The CDR3 loop reads CASSLGLAERTDTQYF. In nucleotides, the CDR3 is TGTGCCAGCAGCTTGGGACTAGCGGAGCGCACAGATACGCAGTATTTT.

The V call is TRBV5-1, the J call TRBJ1-3; no reliable D call. The CDR3 loop spans 13 amino acids. Germline-derived CDR1 and CDR2 are SGHRS and YFSETQ. Trimming took 9 bases from V and 0 from J, leaving 10 bases between them. The CDR3 DNA sequence: TGCGCCACCTCGGTGAGCTCTGGAAACACCATATATTTT. Amino acid sequence: CATSVSSGNTIYF.

The chain carries TRBV21-1 and TRBJ2-7; no check of the table's D call, TRBD2, against the DNA was made. TRBV21-1 is assigned pseudogene status. CDR3 length: 16 residues. The CDR3 bases are TGTGCCAGCAGTCGAAGCGGGAGGGCCGGACCTGGCGAGCAGTACTTC. Residues: CASSRSGRAGPGEQYF.

The chain employs TRBV7-9 and TRBJ1-5; D unresolved. V was trimmed by 5 bases and J by 5 bases, leaving 7 bases between them. Germline CDR1 SEHNR, CDR2 FQNEAQ (reference sequence). This CDR3 spans 12 amino acids. The CDR3 bases are TGTGCCAGCAGCCAGTCCGATCAGCCCCAGCATTTT. Its translation is CASSQSDQPQHF.

As concerns this clone: Other DNA sequences in this sample translate to the same CDR3. This rearrangement joins TRBV12-3 or TRBV12-4 to TRBJ1-1; D uncertain. Trimming stripped 4 bases from V and 1 base from J, with 4 bases between. This CDR3 spans 12 amino acids. The CDR3 nucleotides are TGTGCCAGCAGTTCCCGGAACACTGAAGCTTTCTTT. Its protein is CASSSRNTEAFF.

The V and J genes are TRBV5-1 and TRBJ2-2, with D possibly TRBD2 on 5 matching bases. CDR1 SGHRS and CDR2 YFSETQ come from the germline V gene. This CDR3 comprises 14 residues. V lost 4 bases, J lost 2 bases, and 9 bases lay in between. CDR3 loop: CASSAGLNTGELFF. DNA of the CDR3: TGCGCCAGCAGCGCTGGACTTAACACCGGGGAGCTGTTTTTT.

This chain links TRBV2 with TRBJ1-5; D is unclear. Germline assignment: CDR1 SNHLY and CDR2 FYNNEI. CDR3 length equals 14 residues. V was clipped by 4 bases and J by 4 bases, with 11 bases between them. CDR3 protein: CASSGWRDNQPQHF. The DNA for the CDR3 is TGTGCCAGCAGTGGGTGGAGGGATAATCAGCCCCAGCATTTT.

The chain couples TRBV9 to TRBJ2-5; D is perhaps TRBD2 (5 bases). Germline lookup yields CDR1 SGDLS and CDR2 YYNGEE. There are 14 residues in the CDR3. Trimming took 3 bases from V and 5 from J, leaving 14 bases between them. CDR3: CASSGTDPRETQYF. DNA for the CDR3: TGTGCCAGCAGCGGGACTGATCCTCGGGAGACCCAGTACTTC.

The rearrangement links TRBV9 to TRBJ2-7; 12 bases match TRBD1. The CDR3 extends over 15 amino acids. The germline V gene encodes CDR1 SGDLS and CDR2 YYNGEE. V shed 4 bases and J 2 bases; nucleotides not matched to a gene: 4. DNA of the CDR3: TGTGCCAGCAGCCACGGGACAGGGGGCACCTACGAGCAGTACTTC. This codes for CASSHGTGGTYEQYF.

The rearrangement joins TRBV5-1 to TRBJ2-2, with 12 nucleotides matching TRBD2. The CDR3 length is 16 residues. CDR1 SGHRS and CDR2 YFSETQ come from the germline V gene. The J segment lost 6 bases and the V segment lost 4 bases, leaving 7 bases of the junction unmatched. The CDR3 protein is CASSPRTSGIPGELFF. The DNA of the CDR3 is TGCGCCAGCAGCCCTCGGACTAGCGGGATCCCCGGGGAGCTGTTTTTT.

The chain has TRBV5-4 and TRBJ2-5; TRBD1 aligns across 8 bases. Germline V gene lookup returns CDR1 SGHNT and CDR2 YYREEE (reference sequence). V shed 0 bases and J 4 bases; nucleotides not matched to a gene: 2. The CDR3 is 14 residues long. The CDR3 nucleotides are TGTGCCAGCAGCTTGGACGACAGGGGAGAGACCCAGTACTTC. Its translation is CASSLDDRGETQYF.

The chain employs TRBV7-8 and TRBJ2-1; D gene uncertain. With 3 bases removed from V and 3 bases from J, the gap between germline ends came to 6 bases. The CDR3 contains 13 residues. Germline V gives CDR1 SGHVS, CDR2 FQNEAQ. CDR3 region: CASSFKSYNEQFF. As DNA, the CDR3 is TGTGCCAGCAGCTTCAAGAGCTACAATGAGCAGTTCTTC.

The chain recombines TRBV7-6 with TRBJ2-5; TRBD2 matches at 9 bases. Germline-derived CDR1 and CDR2 are SGHVS and FNYEAQ. The CDR3 has 16 residues. V shed 4 bases and J 2 bases; nucleotides not matched to a gene: 8. The CDR3 protein is CASSSEKTSGQETQYF. The CDR3 nucleotides read TGTGCCAGCAGCTCGGAAAAGACTAGCGGACAAGAGACCCAGTACTTC.

The chain is built from TRBV7-2 and TRBJ2-7, with D possibly matching TRBD2 (5 bases). CDR3 size: 14 residues. The V gene lost 5 bases and the J gene lost 0 bases, with 11 bases spanning the gap. Per germline, CDR1 SGHTA and CDR2 FQGNSA. The CDR3 spells CASSVTSFSYEQYF. DNA of the CDR3: TGTGCCAGCAGCGTAACTAGTTTCTCCTACGAGCAGTACTTC.

The chain couples TRBV5-4 to TRBJ2-1, with D possibly matching TRBD2 (6 bases). The V end lost 4 bases, the J end lost 2 bases, and 16 bases lay between the germline ends. Germline CDR1 and CDR2: SGHNT and YYREEE (reference sequence). This CDR3 has 16 residues. CDR3 residues: CASSLGSRGTYNEQFF. In DNA, the CDR3 is TGTGCCAGCAGCCTGGGCTCACGGGGGACCTACAATGAGCAGTTCTTC.